This TCR beta chain derives from a study of molecular identifiers for immune sequencing clone quantification. Study context: Replicate RNA from 20,000 or 100,000 naive CD8 T cells formed five aliquots; four were sequenced.

TCRdb used MiXCR to reprocess the PCR reads, holding one entry per CDR3 protein. The sample carries some 89,000 distinct CDR3 sequences, more than 20% recorded once. This clonotype appeared many times. Antigen unknown. Study results and limitations: Some 970,000 naive cells reportedly did not prevent detection of spiked Jurkat TCR RNA from one cell. With a barcode shared among identical TCR molecules, highly expanded clone sizes could be underestimated.

Sorting captured naive CD8 T cells as CD8+CD4-CCR7+CD45RA+. This CDR3 is built from 14 residues. The germline V gene has CDR1 SGHVS and CDR2 FNYEAQ. V gave up 0 bases and J gave up 6 bases; unmatched junction bases: 1. Sequenced: naive CD8+ T cells from blood, with Jurkat cell RNA spiked in. The sample's subset: FACS-sorted CD8+CD4-CCR7+CD45RA+ naive T cells. The sequence came from a human donor in good health. Some libraries in this study had Jurkat cell RNA spiked in. This chain connects TRBV7-6 to TRBJ2-7, with 11 bases matching TRBD2. CDR3 coding DNA: TGTGCCAGCAGCTTAGCGCTAGCGGGGGGCGAGCAGTACTTC. Protein product: CASSLALAGGEQYF. The full variable domain, completed using reference TRBV7-6 and TRBJ2-7, is GAGVSQSPRYKVTKRGQDVALRCDPISGHVSLYWYRQALGQGPEFLTYFNYEAQQDKSGLPNDRFSAERPEGSISTLTIQRTEQRDSAMYRCASSLALAGGEQYFGPGTRLTVT.